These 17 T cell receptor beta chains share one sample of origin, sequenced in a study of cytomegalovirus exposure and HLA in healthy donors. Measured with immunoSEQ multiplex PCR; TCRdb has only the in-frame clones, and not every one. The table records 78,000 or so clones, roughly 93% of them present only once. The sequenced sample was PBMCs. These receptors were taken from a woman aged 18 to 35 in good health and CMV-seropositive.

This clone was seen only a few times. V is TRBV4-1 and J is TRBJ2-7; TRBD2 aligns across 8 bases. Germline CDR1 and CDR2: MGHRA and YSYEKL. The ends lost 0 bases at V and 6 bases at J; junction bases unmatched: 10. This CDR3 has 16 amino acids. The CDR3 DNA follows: TGCGCCAGCAGCCAAGAACCCGCGGGGGGCCTGGGCGAGCAGTACTTC. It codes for CASSQEPAGGLGEQYF.

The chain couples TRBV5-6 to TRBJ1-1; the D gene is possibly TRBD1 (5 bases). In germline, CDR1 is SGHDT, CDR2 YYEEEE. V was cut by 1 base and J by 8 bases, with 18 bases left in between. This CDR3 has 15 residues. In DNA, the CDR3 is TGTGCCAGCAGCTTGTCTCCCCAGGGTCGGTCCGAAGCTTTCTTT. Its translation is CASSLSPQGRSEAFF.

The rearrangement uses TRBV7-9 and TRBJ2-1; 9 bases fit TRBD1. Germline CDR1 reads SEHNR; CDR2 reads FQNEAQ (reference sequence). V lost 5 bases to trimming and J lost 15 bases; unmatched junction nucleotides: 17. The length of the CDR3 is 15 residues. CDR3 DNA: TGTGCCAGCAGCCTAGAAGGACAGGGGAATCCTAGTCGGTTCTTC. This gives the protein CASSLEGQGNPSRFF.

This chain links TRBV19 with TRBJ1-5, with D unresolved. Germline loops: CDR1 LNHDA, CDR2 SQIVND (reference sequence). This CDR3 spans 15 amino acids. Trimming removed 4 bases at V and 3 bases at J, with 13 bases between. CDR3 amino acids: CASSRHTGSNQPQHF. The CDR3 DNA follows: TGTGCCAGTAGTAGACACACGGGGTCCAATCAGCCCCAGCATTTT. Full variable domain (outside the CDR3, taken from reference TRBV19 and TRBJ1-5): DGGITQSPKYLFRKEGQNVTLSCEQNLNHDAMYWYRQDPGQGLRLIYYSQIVNDFQKGDIAEGYSVSREKKESFPLTVTSAQKNPTAFYLCASSRHTGSNQPQHFGDGTRLSIL.

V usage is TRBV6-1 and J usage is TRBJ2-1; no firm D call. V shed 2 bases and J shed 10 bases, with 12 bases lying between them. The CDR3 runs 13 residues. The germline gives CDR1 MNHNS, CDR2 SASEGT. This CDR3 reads CASSELRVGEQFF. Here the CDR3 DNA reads TGTGCCAGCAGTGAATTGAGAGTGGGCGAGCAGTTCTTC.

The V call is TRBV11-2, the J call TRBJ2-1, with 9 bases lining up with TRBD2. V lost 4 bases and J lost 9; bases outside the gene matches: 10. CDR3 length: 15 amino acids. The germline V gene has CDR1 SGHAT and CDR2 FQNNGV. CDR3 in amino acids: CASSSLAGRGGEQFF. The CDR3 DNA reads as TGTGCCAGCAGCTCCCTAGCGGGGCGTGGGGGTGAGCAGTTCTTC. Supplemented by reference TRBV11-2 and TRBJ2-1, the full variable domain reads EAGVAQSPRYKIIEKRQSVAFWCNPISGHATLYWYQQILGQGPKLLIQFQNNGVVDDSQLPKDRFSAERLKGVDSTLKIQPAKLEDSAVYLCASSSLAGRGGEQFFGPGTRLTVL.

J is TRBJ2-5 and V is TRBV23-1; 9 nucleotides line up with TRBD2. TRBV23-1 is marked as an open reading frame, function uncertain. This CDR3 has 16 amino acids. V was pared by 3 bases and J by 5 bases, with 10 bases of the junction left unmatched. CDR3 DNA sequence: TGCGCCAGCAGTCAGCGGGCCCTAGCGGGGAGGGAGACCCAGTACTTC. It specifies CASSQRALAGRETQYF.

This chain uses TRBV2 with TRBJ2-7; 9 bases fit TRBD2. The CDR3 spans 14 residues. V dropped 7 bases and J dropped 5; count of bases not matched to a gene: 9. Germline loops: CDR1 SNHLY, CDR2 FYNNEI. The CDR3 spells CASIAGAQSDEQYF. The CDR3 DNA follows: TGTGCCAGCATAGCGGGGGCTCAGTCAGACGAGCAGTACTTC.

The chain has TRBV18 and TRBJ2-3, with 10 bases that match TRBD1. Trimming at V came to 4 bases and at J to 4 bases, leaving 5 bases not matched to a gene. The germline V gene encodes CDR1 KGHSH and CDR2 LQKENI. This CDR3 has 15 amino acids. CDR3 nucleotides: TGTGCCAGCTCACTCCGGGACAGGGGACCAGATACGCAGTATTTT. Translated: CASSLRDRGPDTQYF.

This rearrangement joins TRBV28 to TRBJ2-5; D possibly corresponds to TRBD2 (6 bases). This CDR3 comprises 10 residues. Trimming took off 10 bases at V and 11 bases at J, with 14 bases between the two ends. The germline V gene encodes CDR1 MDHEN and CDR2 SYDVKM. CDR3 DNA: TGTGCCACCGGGCCGGGGGTACAGTACTTC. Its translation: CATGPGVQYF.

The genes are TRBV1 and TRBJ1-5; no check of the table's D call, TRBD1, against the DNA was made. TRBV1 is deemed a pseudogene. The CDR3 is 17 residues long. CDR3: CTSSQRQGAVSNQPQHF. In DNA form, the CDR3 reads TGCACCAGCAGCCAACGGCAGGGGGCAGTTAGCAATCAGCCCCAGCATTTT.

The CDR3 reads CASSLRRDYNSPLHF. For the CDR3, the DNA is TGTGCCAGCAGCTTACGCAGGGACTATAATTCACCCCTCCACTTT. The chain recombines TRBV11-2 with TRBJ1-6; weak D call: TRBD1 (5 bases). The CDR3 has 15 amino acids. Germline CDR1 is SGHAT and CDR2 is FQNNGV. Trimming took off 2 bases at V and 3 bases at J, with 8 bases between the two ends. The variable domain in full, with the rest retrieved from reference TRBV11-2 and TRBJ1-6, is EAGVAQSPRYKIIEKRQSVAFWCNPISGHATLYWYQQILGQGPKLLIQFQNNGVVDDSQLPKDRFSAERLKGVDSTLKIQPAKLEDSAVYLCASSLRRDYNSPLHFGNGTRLTVT.

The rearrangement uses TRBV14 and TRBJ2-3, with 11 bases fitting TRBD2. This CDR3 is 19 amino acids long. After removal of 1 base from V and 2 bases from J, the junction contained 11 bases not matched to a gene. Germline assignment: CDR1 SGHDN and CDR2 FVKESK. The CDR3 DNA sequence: TGTGCCAGCAGCCAAGTTGGTTGGGCTAGCGGGAGGATCACAGATACGCAGTATTTT. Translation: CASSQVGWASGRITDTQYF.

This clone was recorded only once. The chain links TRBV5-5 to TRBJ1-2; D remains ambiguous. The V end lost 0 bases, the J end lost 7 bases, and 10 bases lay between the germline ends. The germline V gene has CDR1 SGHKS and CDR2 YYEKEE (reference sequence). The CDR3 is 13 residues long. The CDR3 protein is CASSLGRARGYTF. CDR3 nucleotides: TGTGCCAGCAGCTTGGGGAGGGCTCGTGGCTACACCTTC. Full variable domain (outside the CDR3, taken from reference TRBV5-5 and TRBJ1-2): DAGVTQSPTHLIKTRGQQVTLRCSPISGHKSVSWYQQVLGQGPQFIFQYYEKEERGRGNFPDRFSARQFPNYSSELNVNALLLGDSALYLCASSLGRARGYTFGSGTRLTVV.

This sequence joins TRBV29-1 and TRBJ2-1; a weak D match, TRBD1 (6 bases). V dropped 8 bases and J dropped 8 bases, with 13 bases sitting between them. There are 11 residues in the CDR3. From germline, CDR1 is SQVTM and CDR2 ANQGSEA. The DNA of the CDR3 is TGCAGCACAAGACAGGTCGATGAGCAGTTCTTC. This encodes CSTRQVDEQFF.

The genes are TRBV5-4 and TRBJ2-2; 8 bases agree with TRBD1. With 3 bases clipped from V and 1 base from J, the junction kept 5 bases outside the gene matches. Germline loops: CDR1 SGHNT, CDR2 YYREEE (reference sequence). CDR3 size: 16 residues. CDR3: CASSSYRGMNTGELFF. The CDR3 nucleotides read TGTGCCAGCAGCTCTTACAGGGGGATGAACACCGGGGAGCTGTTTTTT.

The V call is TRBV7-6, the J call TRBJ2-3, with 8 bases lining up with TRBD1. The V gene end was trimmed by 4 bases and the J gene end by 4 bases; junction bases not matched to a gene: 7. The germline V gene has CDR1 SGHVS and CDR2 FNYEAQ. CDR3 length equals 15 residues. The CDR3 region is CASSSTGGSADTQYF. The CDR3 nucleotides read TGTGCCAGCAGCTCTACAGGGGGTTCCGCAGATACGCAGTATTTT.